A single sample is the source of the 12 T cell receptor beta chains below, sequenced in a study of siplizumab effects on memory and regulatory T cells (dated by TCRdb to the late 2010s). Library prep was done by the immunoSEQ multiplex PCR assay. The clones in this table, taken by TCRdb from immuneACCESS, are in-frame only. Not every clone is retained; where verified, under half of the shortfall comes from an unresolved V gene, and the cause of the rest is unknown. For this sample the table gives around 100,000 clones, of which 91% were detected only once. About 0.15% of the sample goes to the ten largest clones. Sample: CD4+ T cells sorted from blood. The receptors shown here come from a human donor in good health.

The sample holds one count of this clone. The chain uses TRBV18 and TRBJ1-1, with D unresolved. CDR3 length: 15 amino acids. Trimming removed 0 bases at V and 0 bases at J, with 8 bases between. Looked up from germline, CDR1 is KGHSH and CDR2 is LQKENI. The CDR3 sequence: CASSPPTLLNTEAFF. CDR3 nucleotides: TGTGCCAGCTCACCACCGACTCTACTGAACACTGAAGCTTTCTTT.

The chain links TRBV7-3 to TRBJ2-2, with 7 bases that match TRBD1. J lost 4 bases, V lost 3 bases, and 5 bases had no gene match. The CDR3 consists of 15 residues. Germline V gene data show CDR1 as SGHTA and CDR2 as FQGTGA. The CDR3 spells CASSLLAGGTGELFF. The CDR3 DNA sequence: TGTGCCAGCAGCTTGTTGGCAGGGGGCACCGGGGAGCTGTTTTTT.

The chain employs TRBV7-3 and TRBJ2-7; no definite D call. Looked up from germline, CDR1 is SGHTA and CDR2 is FQGTGA. CDR3 length: 13 residues. The germline V and J ends were trimmed by 2 bases and 7 bases, with 12 bases remaining between them. CDR3 coding DNA: TGTGCCAGCAGCTTAGGACCCACCGGGGAGCAGTACTTC. Encoded protein: CASSLGPTGEQYF.

This sequence joins TRBV6-5 and TRBJ1-6, with 7 bases that match TRBD1. The CDR3 has 16 residues. The V and J ends lost 2 bases and 0 bases, in that order; junction bases with no gene match: 1. CDR1 is MNHEY and CDR2 is SVGAGI in the germline V gene. The CDR3 region has the DNA TGTGCCAGCAGTTACGGGGACAGCTCCTATAATTCACCCCTCCACTTT. It is translated as CASSYGDSSYNSPLHF.

This chain joins TRBV27 and TRBJ2-3; 10 bases line up with TRBD2. The CDR3 has 15 residues. CDR1 is MNHEY, CDR2 SMNVEV, per germline (reference sequence). The junction had 8 bases not matched to a gene; V was cut back by 8 bases and J by 3 bases. The CDR3 nucleotides read TGTGCCAGCCAGACCCAGCGGGGGGGGACAGATACGCAGTATTTT. This translates into CASQTQRGGTDTQYF.

This clone was found once. The V gene is TRBV11-2, the J gene TRBJ2-2; D tentatively fits TRBD1 or TRBD2 (6 bases each). The CDR3 length is 18 residues. With 3 bases removed from V and 0 bases from J, the gap between germline ends came to 17 bases. From germline, CDR1 is SGHAT and CDR2 FQNNGV. Here the CDR3 DNA reads TGTGCCAGCAGCTTTAGGGGAGGACAGCACTCGAACACCGGGGAGCTGTTTTTT. Encoded protein: CASSFRGGQHSNTGELFF.

J is TRBJ2-6 and V is TRBV30, with D hard to call. V was shortened by 3 bases and J by 2 bases, with 20 bases between the two germline ends. The CDR3 is 18 residues long. Germline loops: CDR1 GTSNPN, CDR2 SVGIG (reference sequence). In DNA, the CDR3 is TGTGCCTGGAGGTTATGGGGTAAGGGTTTGGCTGGGGCCAACGTCCTGACTTTC. Amino acid sequence: CAWRLWGKGLAGANVLTF.

V is TRBV18 and J is TRBJ1-1; TRBD1 matches at 7 bases. The CDR3 length is 15 residues. Losses at the gene ends were 6 bases for V and 0 bases for J; bases not matched to a gene: 7. Germline CDR1 and CDR2: KGHSH and LQKENI. For the CDR3, the DNA is TGTGCCAGCTCCCCAGGACAGGCAATGAACACTGAAGCTTTCTTT. Its protein product is CASSPGQAMNTEAFF.

The chain combines TRBV7-2 with TRBJ1-6; weak D call: TRBD1 (5 bases). Germline V gives CDR1 SGHTA, CDR2 FQGNSA. CDR3 length equals 18 residues. The ends were cut back, 1 base at V and 8 bases at J, with 21 bases in the middle. CDR3 loop: CASSLDGSRGDLDSPLHF. The CDR3 DNA is TGTGCCAGCAGCTTAGACGGTTCACGGGGCGACTTGGATTCACCCCTCCACTTT.

The rearrangement links TRBV5-1 to TRBJ2-7; TRBD2 matches at 11 bases. Trimming took 0 bases from V and 5 from J; bases not matched to a gene: 4. The CDR3 runs 15 residues. Germline V lookup: CDR1 SGHRS, CDR2 YFSETQ. The CDR3 DNA reads TGCGCCAGCAGCTTGGCCGCGACTAGCGGGGACGAGCAGTACTTC. This sequence encodes CASSLAATSGDEQYF.

V gene TRBV2 combines with J gene TRBJ1-2; possible D gene TRBD1, 6 bases. Germline V gives CDR1 SNHLY, CDR2 FYNNEI. The CDR3 loop spans 14 amino acids. The germline V and J ends were trimmed by 7 bases and 2 bases, with 14 bases remaining between them. The CDR3 coding sequence is TGTGCCAGCAAGGGGGACACGTTAAACTATGGCTACACCTTC. Residues: CASKGDTLNYGYTF. The variable domain in full, completed from reference TRBV2 and TRBJ1-2, reads EPEVTQTPSHQVTQMGQEVILRCVPISNHLYFYWYRQILGQKVEFLVSFYNNEISEKSEIFDDQFSVERPDGSNFTLKIRSTKLEDSAMYFCASKGDTLNYGYTFGSGTRLTVV.

V gene TRBV28 combines with J gene TRBJ1-1; D is ambiguous. With 7 bases removed from V and 0 bases from J, the gap between germline ends came to 9 bases. This CDR3 contains 13 residues. Germline CDR1 is MDHEN and CDR2 is SYDVKM. The DNA of the CDR3 is TGTGCCAGCACCTCCTCCATGAACACTGAAGCTTTCTTT. Translating gives CASTSSMNTEAFF.